One and the same sample provided the 7 T cell receptor beta chains below, sequenced in a study of cytomegalovirus exposure and HLA in healthy donors. In the PCR, 60 Vbeta and 13 Jbeta primers were used. Repertoires were generated with immunoSEQ multiplex PCR, while TCRdb's copy carries only in-frame clones and drops some. The table lists roughly 220,000 clones, around 83% of them singletons. Material: PBMCs. All receptors come from a middle-aged woman in good health and CMV-seronegative.

The chain carries TRBV5-1 and TRBJ2-2; TRBD1 matches at 8 bases. Per germline, CDR1 SGHRS and CDR2 YFSETQ. The CDR3 is 17 amino acids. V was clipped by 3 bases and J by 2 bases; unmatched bases: 9. CDR3 amino acids: CASSSRPQGANTGELFF. The CDR3 nucleotides are TGCGCCAGCAGCTCTCGACCCCAGGGGGCCAACACCGGGGAGCTGTTTTTT.

This chain links TRBV14 with TRBJ1-1, with 8 bases that match TRBD1. CDR1 and CDR2 (germline): SGHDN, FVKESK. CDR3 length equals 14 residues. Trimming cost V 4 bases and J 6 bases; bases outside gene matches: 7. The CDR3 region is CASSPLTGVPEAFF. DNA of the CDR3: TGTGCCAGCAGCCCCCTGACAGGGGTCCCTGAAGCTTTCTTT.

The J gene is TRBJ2-1, the V gene TRBV28; TRBD2 aligns across 9 bases. With V trimmed by 8 bases and J by 3 bases, 5 bases remained unmatched. CDR3 length: 14 amino acids. Per the germline V gene, CDR1 is MDHEN and CDR2 is SYDVKM. The CDR3 DNA is TGTGCCAGCGAAATTAGCGGGAGCTACAATGAGCAGTTCTTC. Translating gives CASEISGSYNEQFF.

This clone was found once. This rearrangement joins TRBV18 to TRBJ2-1; TRBD2 matches at 12 bases. The V gene's germline CDR1 is KGHSH and CDR2 LQKENI. The trim removed 3 bases at V and 2 bases at J, leaving 5 bases unmatched. The CDR3 is 17 amino acids. In DNA, the CDR3 is TGTGCCAGCTCACCGCTGACTAGCGGGAGTCCCTACAATGAGCAGTTCTTC. Encoded protein: CASSPLTSGSPYNEQFF.

The rearrangement joins TRBV7-2 to TRBJ2-3; 15 bases map to TRBD2. Germline values: CDR1 SGHTA, CDR2 FQGNSA. This CDR3 is built from 18 residues. Trimming took 6 bases from V and 2 from J; bases not matched to a gene: 9. The CDR3 region has the DNA TGTGCCAGCAGACTAGGGACTAGCGGGGGGTTTCCCACAGATACGCAGTATTTT. It codes for CASRLGTSGGFPTDTQYF.

The chain has TRBV4-2 and TRBJ1-1, with D perhaps matching TRBD1 (5 bases). The CDR3 covers 18 residues. The V end was cut by 5 bases, the J end by 1 base, with 23 bases between. Germline loops: CDR1 LGHNA, CDR2 YNFKEQ. The CDR3 DNA reads TGTGCCAGCAGCTACAACTTTGGGGCGGGGAACACGAACACTGAAGCTTTCTTT. It specifies CASSYNFGAGNTNTEAFF.

The gene calls are TRBV4-2 and TRBJ2-7, with D uncertain. CDR3 length: 14 amino acids. Germline CDR1 is LGHNA and CDR2 is YNFKEQ. V shed 0 bases and J shed 2 bases, with 8 bases lying between them. CDR3 bases: TGTGCCAGCAGCCAAGAGCTCCTAGCCTACGAGCAGTACTTC. It codes for CASSQELLAYEQYF.